These T cell receptor beta chains were read from a single sample in a study of identical twins. TCRdb recomputed calls from the 5' RACE reads with MiXCR, one row per CDR3 protein. Here the sample spans hundreds of thousands of distinct CDR3 sequences, about 18% being singletons. In addition, the sample was reused for a study of T cells expressing NK-cell markers.

Material: PBMCs. The source is a woman aged 18-29 years in good health. The conserved cysteine and the conserved F or W are not part of the CDR3 here.

cdr3_length v_call cdr3_aa
14 TRBV7-8 ASSLGTSGSKLEQY
12 TRBV20-1 SASVVAHDYEQY
13 TRBV29-1 SAQGGPDSSNVLT
11 TRBV20-1 SASGSHTGELF
13 TRBV6-5 ASSYSGLQYNEQF
16 TRBV9 ASSPWTSGGRIYNEQF
12 TRBV27 ATISGGGYNEQF
11 TRBV5-1 ASANGRGETQY
11 TRBV20-1 SARAGTGASYT
11 TRBV9 ASSVDIGRGQY
13 TRBV12-3/TRBV12-4 ASSFSARSAGTQY
14 TRBV29-1 SVADRSSVFYTEAF
10 TRBV20-1 SARSQYNEQF
13 TRBV24-1 ATSGRTGGLVTQY
13 TRBV6-1 ASSPGQGGGNEQF
11 TRBV2 ASSVSVGETQY
11 TRBV5-1 ASSLDGSGGYT
14 TRBV7-6 ASSFSAGGPYNEQF
15 TRBV9 ASSPPLPRQGFNEQF
14 TRBV7-8 ASSLVYNPSYNEQF
12 TRBV6-1 ASSPSDRGLGYT
12 TRBV6-1 ASSERGVGYGYT